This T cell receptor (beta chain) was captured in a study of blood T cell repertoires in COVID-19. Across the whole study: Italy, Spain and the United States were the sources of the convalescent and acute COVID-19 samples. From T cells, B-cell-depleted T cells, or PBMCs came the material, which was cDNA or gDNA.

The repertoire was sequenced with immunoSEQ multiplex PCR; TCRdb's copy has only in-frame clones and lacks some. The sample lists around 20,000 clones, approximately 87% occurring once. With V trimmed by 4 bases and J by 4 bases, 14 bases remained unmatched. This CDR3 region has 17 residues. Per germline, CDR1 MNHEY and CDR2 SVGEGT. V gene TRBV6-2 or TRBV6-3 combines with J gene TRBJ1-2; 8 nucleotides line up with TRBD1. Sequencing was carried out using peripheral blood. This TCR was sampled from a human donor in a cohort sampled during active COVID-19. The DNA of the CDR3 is TGTGCCAGCAGTTCCCGGGGACAGGCCGTGAACTTCTATGGCTACACCTTC. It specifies CASSSRGQAVNFYGYTF.